These T cell receptor beta chains were read from a single sample in a study of blood T cell repertoires in COVID-19. Using immunoSEQ multiplex PCR, the repertoire was profiled, and TCRdb retains in-frame clones only, with some absent. The sample records a few hundred thousand clones, roughly 90% being singletons. Material for sequencing was PBMCs or T cells enriched from blood (not recorded which). Every receptor here comes from a woman aged 30 to 39 who had been exposed to COVID-19. The CDR3 runs from the conserved cysteine through the conserved F or W. The D gene is left open where the match is weak. Only some rows state a clone size, as once, few, many or a class for expanded clones.

abundance: .; d_gene: .; j_gene: TRBJ2-5; v_gene: TRBV6-1; CDR3aa: CASSEAPRGGTQYF; CDR3nt: TGTGCCAGCAGTGAAGCACCCCGAGGGGGGACCCAGTACTTC
abundance: once; d_gene: .; j_gene: TRBJ1-2; v_gene: TRBV5-1; CDR3aa: CASSPGGVNYGYTF; CDR3nt: TGCGCCAGCAGCCCCGGAGGGGTTAACTATGGCTACACCTTC
abundance: .; d_gene: .; j_gene: TRBJ2-7; v_gene: TRBV12-5; CDR3aa: CASGLQDYEQYF; CDR3nt: TGTGCTAGTGGTTTACAGGACTACGAGCAGTACTTC
abundance: .; d_gene: TRBD1; j_gene: TRBJ2-2; v_gene: TRBV7-3; CDR3aa: CASSETGGTGELFF; CDR3nt: TGTGCCAGCAGCGAGACAGGGGGCACCGGGGAGCTGTTTTTT
abundance: .; d_gene: .; j_gene: TRBJ2-2; v_gene: TRBV6-5; CDR3aa: CASSYKGAGELFF; CDR3nt: TGTGCCAGCAGTTATAAGGGAGCCGGGGAGCTGTTTTTT
abundance: .; d_gene: .; j_gene: TRBJ1-5; v_gene: TRBV19; CDR3aa: CASSIAWAPQHF; CDR3nt: TGTGCCAGTAGTATAGCTTGGGCGCCCCAGCATTTT
abundance: .; d_gene: .; j_gene: TRBJ1-4; v_gene: TRBV6-5; CDR3aa: CASRDTVKSNEKLFF; CDR3nt: TGTGCCAGCAGGGACACCGTGAAGTCTAATGAAAAACTGTTTTTT
abundance: .; d_gene: .; j_gene: TRBJ2-1; v_gene: TRBV5-1; CDR3aa: CASSFGQGTYNEQFF; CDR3nt: TGCGCCAGCAGCTTCGGGCAGGGGACCTACAATGAGCAGTTCTTC
abundance: .; d_gene: TRBD1; j_gene: TRBJ1-2; v_gene: TRBV3-1/TRBV3-2; CDR3aa: CASSFLGDSYGYTF; CDR3nt: TGTGCCAGCAGCTTCCTAGGGGACAGCTATGGCTACACCTTC
abundance: .; d_gene: TRBD2; j_gene: TRBJ2-1; v_gene: TRBV19; CDR3aa: CASHLAGYYNEQFF; CDR3nt: TGTGCCAGCCACCTAGCGGGATATTACAATGAGCAGTTCTTC
abundance: .; d_gene: TRBD1; j_gene: TRBJ1-5; v_gene: TRBV5-1; CDR3aa: CASSPETGARQPQHF; CDR3nt: TGCGCCAGCAGCCCGGAAACAGGGGCAAGGCAGCCCCAGCATTTT
abundance: .; d_gene: .; j_gene: TRBJ2-7; v_gene: TRBV9; CDR3aa: CASSVEDRTREQYF; CDR3nt: TGTGCCAGCAGCGTAGAAGACCGGACTCGGGAGCAGTACTTC
abundance: once; d_gene: TRBD1; j_gene: TRBJ1-5; v_gene: TRBV19; CDR3aa: CASSRAGQGHQPQHF; CDR3nt: TGTGCCAGTAGTAGGGCGGGACAGGGACATCAGCCCCAGCATTTT
abundance: .; d_gene: .; j_gene: TRBJ1-5; v_gene: TRBV27; CDR3aa: CATASARVPSNQPQHF; CDR3nt: TGTGCCACCGCCTCTGCCAGGGTCCCTAGCAATCAGCCCCAGCATTTT
abundance: .; d_gene: .; j_gene: TRBJ2-5; v_gene: TRBV27; CDR3aa: CASSLLAGLETQYF; CDR3nt: TGTGCCAGCAGTTTATTGGCAGGGCTAGAGACCCAGTACTTC
abundance: few; d_gene: .; j_gene: TRBJ2-2; v_gene: TRBV5-6; CDR3aa: CASSLDRSTGELFF; CDR3nt: TGTGCCAGCAGCTTGGACAGATCAACCGGGGAGCTGTTTTTT
abundance: .; d_gene: .; j_gene: TRBJ2-5; v_gene: TRBV24-1; CDR3aa: CATSDLVGALETQYF; CDR3nt: TGTGCCACCAGTGATTTGGTGGGGGCCTTGGAGACCCAGTACTTC
abundance: .; d_gene: TRBD1; j_gene: TRBJ2-7; v_gene: TRBV27; CDR3aa: CASSFETALRTGDNEQYF; CDR3nt: TGTGCCAGCAGTTTCGAGACCGCTTTACGGACAGGGGATAACGAGCAGTACTTC
abundance: .; d_gene: .; j_gene: TRBJ1-5; v_gene: TRBV28; CDR3aa: CASSLWGAQPQHF; CDR3nt: TGTGCCAGCAGTTTATGGGGGGCACAGCCCCAGCATTTT
abundance: .; d_gene: TRBD1; j_gene: TRBJ1-2; v_gene: TRBV6-5; CDR3aa: CASSPTGSSYGYTF; CDR3nt: TGTGCCAGCAGTCCGACAGGGTCTAGCTATGGCTACACCTTC
abundance: .; d_gene: .; j_gene: TRBJ2-1; v_gene: TRBV7-2; CDR3aa: CASSLFSTYNEQFF; CDR3nt: TGTGCCAGCAGCTTATTTAGTACCTACAATGAGCAGTTCTTC
abundance: .; d_gene: .; j_gene: TRBJ2-1; v_gene: TRBV7-2; CDR3aa: CASSWGRTLVNEQFF; CDR3nt: TGTGCCAGCAGCTGGGGGCGGACGTTAGTCAATGAGCAGTTCTTC
abundance: .; d_gene: TRBD1; j_gene: TRBJ2-7; v_gene: TRBV9; CDR3aa: CASSVEQGTYEQYF; CDR3nt: TGTGCCAGCAGCGTAGAACAGGGGACCTACGAGCAGTACTTC
abundance: .; d_gene: TRBD1; j_gene: TRBJ1-5; v_gene: TRBV19; CDR3aa: CASSPGQDDQPQHF; CDR3nt: TGTGCCAGTAGTCCGGGACAGGACGATCAGCCCCAGCATTTT
abundance: .; d_gene: TRBD1; j_gene: TRBJ1-1; v_gene: TRBV2; CDR3aa: CASSDQGAVTEAFF; CDR3nt: TGTGCCAGCAGTGACCAGGGGGCGGTCACTGAAGCTTTCTTT
abundance: .; d_gene: TRBD1; j_gene: TRBJ1-2; v_gene: TRBV6-5; CDR3aa: CASSRDRLNYGYTF; CDR3nt: TGTGCCAGCAGTCGGGACAGGCTTAACTATGGCTACACCTTC
abundance: few; d_gene: .; j_gene: TRBJ2-7; v_gene: TRBV10-2; CDR3aa: CASRARQPLYEQYF; CDR3nt: TGCGCCAGCAGAGCCCGACAGCCACTATACGAGCAGTACTTC
abundance: .; d_gene: TRBD2; j_gene: TRBJ2-7; v_gene: TRBV5-4; CDR3aa: CASSPGTSGTYEQYF; CDR3nt: TGTGCCAGCAGCCCCGGGACTAGCGGCACCTACGAGCAGTACTTC
abundance: .; d_gene: TRBD2; j_gene: TRBJ2-7; v_gene: TRBV7-2; CDR3aa: CASSPGLASYEQYF; CDR3nt: TGTGCCAGCAGCCCGGGACTAGCCTCCTACGAGCAGTACTTC
abundance: .; d_gene: .; j_gene: TRBJ1-6; v_gene: TRBV11-3; CDR3aa: CASGDSGSYNSPLHF; CDR3nt: TGTGCCAGCGGGGACTCCGGCTCCTATAATTCACCCCTCCACTTT
abundance: .; d_gene: .; j_gene: TRBJ1-4; v_gene: TRBV14; CDR3aa: CASSHRRATNEKLFF; CDR3nt: TGTGCCAGCAGCCACCGGCGGGCAACTAATGAAAAACTGTTTTTT
abundance: .; d_gene: TRBD1; j_gene: TRBJ2-1; v_gene: TRBV7-2; CDR3aa: CASSLEGASYNEQFF; CDR3nt: TGTGCCAGCAGCCTCGAGGGGGCTTCCTACAATGAGCAGTTCTTC
abundance: .; d_gene: .; j_gene: TRBJ2-1; v_gene: TRBV9; CDR3aa: CASSDSAGPSYNEQFF; CDR3nt: TGTGCCAGCAGCGACTCCGCGGGACCTTCCTACAATGAGCAGTTCTTC
abundance: few; d_gene: TRBD2; j_gene: TRBJ2-1; v_gene: TRBV7-3; CDR3aa: CASSGSGGYNEQFF; CDR3nt: TGTGCCAGCAGCGGTAGCGGGGGATACAATGAGCAGTTCTTC
abundance: .; d_gene: .; j_gene: TRBJ1-1; v_gene: TRBV28; CDR3aa: CASSLSEGNTEAFF; CDR3nt: TGTGCCAGCAGTTTATCGGAGGGGAACACTGAAGCTTTCTTT
abundance: many; d_gene: .; j_gene: TRBJ1-6; v_gene: TRBV2; CDR3aa: CASSESRRNSPLHF; CDR3nt: TGTGCCAGCAGTGAAAGCAGGAGGAATTCACCCCTCCACTTT
abundance: .; d_gene: .; j_gene: TRBJ2-7; v_gene: TRBV30; CDR3aa: CAWSVKLGGEQYF; CDR3nt: TGTGCCTGGAGTGTGAAGTTGGGCGGGGAGCAGTACTTC
abundance: .; d_gene: .; j_gene: TRBJ1-4; v_gene: TRBV7-9; CDR3aa: CASSLVGGFATNEKLFF; CDR3nt: TGTGCCAGCAGCTTAGTGGGGGGGTTTGCAACTAATGAAAAACTGTTTTTT
abundance: .; d_gene: .; j_gene: TRBJ1-1; v_gene: TRBV7-8; CDR3aa: CASSYSREAFF; CDR3nt: TGTGCCAGCAGCTACTCACGTGAAGCTTTCTTT
abundance: .; d_gene: TRBD2; j_gene: TRBJ2-3; v_gene: TRBV6-4; CDR3aa: CASSDSTSPTDTQYF; CDR3nt: TGTGCCAGCAGTGACTCGACTAGCCCCACAGATACGCAGTATTTT
abundance: .; d_gene: .; j_gene: TRBJ2-1; v_gene: TRBV7-2; CDR3aa: CASSLGQGNEQFF; CDR3nt: TGTGCCAGCAGCTTAGGGCAGGGGAATGAGCAGTTCTTC
abundance: .; d_gene: TRBD1; j_gene: TRBJ2-2; v_gene: TRBV15; CDR3aa: CATSRTGGGDGELFF; CDR3nt: TGTGCCACCAGTAGGACAGGGGGCGGTGACGGGGAGCTGTTTTTT
abundance: once; d_gene: .; j_gene: TRBJ2-1; v_gene: TRBV11-3; CDR3aa: CASSLGLEGNEQFF; CDR3nt: TGTGCCAGCAGCTTAGGGCTAGAGGGCAATGAGCAGTTCTTC
abundance: .; d_gene: TRBD1; j_gene: TRBJ2-3; v_gene: TRBV19; CDR3aa: CASSIGAGGRDTQYF; CDR3nt: TGTGCCAGTAGTATCGGCGCAGGGGGCCGGGATACGCAGTATTTT
abundance: .; d_gene: .; j_gene: TRBJ1-5; v_gene: TRBV19; CDR3aa: CASSYQTGNDQPQHF; CDR3nt: TGTGCCAGTAGTTACCAAACAGGGAACGATCAGCCCCAGCATTTT
abundance: .; d_gene: .; j_gene: TRBJ2-7; v_gene: TRBV2; CDR3aa: CASSAQSYEQYF; CDR3nt: TGTGCCAGCAGTGCCCAATCCTACGAGCAGTACTTC
abundance: .; d_gene: .; j_gene: TRBJ1-2; v_gene: TRBV29-1; CDR3aa: CSVGGGANSYGYTF; CDR3nt: TGCAGCGTAGGTGGAGGGGCTAACTCCTATGGCTACACCTTC
abundance: .; d_gene: .; j_gene: TRBJ1-5; v_gene: TRBV7-8; CDR3aa: CASSRDSPSGATQHF; CDR3nt: TGTGCCAGCAGCCGAGACAGCCCCAGCGGTGCGACCCAGCATTTT
abundance: .; d_gene: TRBD2; j_gene: TRBJ2-2; v_gene: TRBV27; CDR3aa: CASSRGAGELFF; CDR3nt: TGTGCCAGCAGCCGGGGGGCCGGGGAGCTGTTTTTT
abundance: .; d_gene: .; j_gene: TRBJ2-7; v_gene: TRBV6-5; CDR3aa: CASSSRAPSYEQYF; CDR3nt: TGTGCCAGCAGTTCCAGGGCTCCATCCTACGAGCAGTACTTC
abundance: few; d_gene: TRBD1; j_gene: TRBJ2-7; v_gene: TRBV14; CDR3aa: CASSVRGSREQYF; CDR3nt: TGTGCCAGCAGTGTCAGGGGGTCCCGCGAGCAGTACTTC
abundance: few; d_gene: .; j_gene: TRBJ1-1; v_gene: TRBV6-6; CDR3aa: CASNRGGITEAFF; CDR3nt: TGTGCCAGCAATCGGGGGGGTATTACTGAAGCTTTCTTT
abundance: .; d_gene: TRBD2; j_gene: TRBJ2-1; v_gene: TRBV2; CDR3aa: CASSIRSGTSGSFEQFF; CDR3nt: TGTGCCAGCAGTATAAGGTCCGGGACTAGCGGGAGTTTTGAGCAGTTCTTC